This T cell receptor beta chain was sequenced for a study of T-cell memory formation after mild COVID-19. Whole-study results and caveats: Clones from the second wave (peaking day 37) had unconfirmed SARS-CoV-2 specificity. Contracting clones, day 15 to 85, had balanced CD4/CD8, and later expanders favored CD4+. The appearance of some responding clones in pre-infection memory suggested that cross-reactive memory joined.

Per the germline V gene, CDR1 is SGHRS and CDR2 is YFSETQ. The CDR3 sequence is 16 residues long. Trimming left V 0 bases short and J 0 bases short, with 12 bases between. This clonotype was observed a few times. What it recognizes is unknown. UMIs and sample barcodes were carried by the TCR alpha and TCR beta cDNA libraries that 5'RACE produced using constant-segment primers. A single record per CDR3 protein comes from TCRdb applying MiXCR to the 5' RACE reads. In the table there are around 310,000 distinct CDR3 sequences, about 20% of which are singletons. The chain recombines TRBV5-1 with TRBJ1-1; maybe TRBD1 (5 bases). This TCR derives from a man aged 18 to 35 who had mild COVID-19 (a few samples of this study predate the infection). Cell type and time point are not known. Sequencing was performed on PBMCs or a T cell subset sorted from them (not recorded which). CDR3 DNA: TGCGCCAGCAGCTTGGGAGGGGTCATGTTGAACACTGAAGCTTTCTTT. It translates to CASSLGGVMLNTEAFF. Complete variable domain (other parts from reference TRBV5-1 and TRBJ1-1): KAGVTQTPRYLIKTRGQQVTLSCSPISGHRSVSWYQQTPGQGLQFLFEYFSETQRNKGNFPGRFSGRQFSNSRSEMNVSTLELGDSALYLCASSLGGVMLNTEAFFGQGTRLTVV.